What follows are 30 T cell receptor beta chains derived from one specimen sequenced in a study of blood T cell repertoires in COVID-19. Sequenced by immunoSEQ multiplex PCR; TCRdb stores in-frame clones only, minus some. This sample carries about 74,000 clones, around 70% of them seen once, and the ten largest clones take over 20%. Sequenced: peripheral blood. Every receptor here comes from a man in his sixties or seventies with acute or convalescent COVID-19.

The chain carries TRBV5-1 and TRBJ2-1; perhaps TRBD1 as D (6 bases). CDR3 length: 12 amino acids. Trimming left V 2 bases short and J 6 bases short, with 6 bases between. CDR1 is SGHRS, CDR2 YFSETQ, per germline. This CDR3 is CASSLGGNEQFF. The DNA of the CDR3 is TGCGCCAGCAGCTTAGGGGGCAATGAGCAGTTCTTC. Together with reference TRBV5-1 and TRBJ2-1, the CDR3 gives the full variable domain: KAGVTQTPRYLIKTRGQQVTLSCSPISGHRSVSWYQQTPGQGLQFLFEYFSETQRNKGNFPGRFSGRQFSNSRSEMNVSTLELGDSALYLCASSLGGNEQFFGPGTRLTVL.

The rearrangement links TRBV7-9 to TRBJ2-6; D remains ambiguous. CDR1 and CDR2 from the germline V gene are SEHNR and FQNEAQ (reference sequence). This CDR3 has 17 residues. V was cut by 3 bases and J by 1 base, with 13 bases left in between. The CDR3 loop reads CASSFPSSSSGANVLTF. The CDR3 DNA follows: TGTGCCAGCAGCTTCCCCTCTAGTTCTTCTGGGGCCAACGTCCTGACTTTC.

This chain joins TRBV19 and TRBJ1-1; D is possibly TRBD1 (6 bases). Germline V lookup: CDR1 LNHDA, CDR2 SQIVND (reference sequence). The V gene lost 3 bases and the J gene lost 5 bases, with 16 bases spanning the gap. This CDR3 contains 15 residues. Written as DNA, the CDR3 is TGTGCCAGTAGTATGCCCCGTACAGGGAAGACTGAAGCTTTCTTT. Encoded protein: CASSMPRTGKTEAFF.

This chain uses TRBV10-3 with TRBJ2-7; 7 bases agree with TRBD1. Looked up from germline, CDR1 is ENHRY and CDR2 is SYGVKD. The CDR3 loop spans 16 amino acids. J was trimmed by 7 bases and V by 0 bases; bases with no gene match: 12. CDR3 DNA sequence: TGTGCCATCAGTGAGTCCCCAGGGGCCAACAGGGGAGAGCAGTACTTC. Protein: CAISESPGANRGEQYF.

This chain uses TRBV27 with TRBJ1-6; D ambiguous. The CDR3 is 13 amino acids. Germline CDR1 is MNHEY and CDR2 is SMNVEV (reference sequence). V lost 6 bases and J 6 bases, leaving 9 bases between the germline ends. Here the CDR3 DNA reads TGTGCCAGCAGCCGGGTTTTTAATTCACCCCTCCACTTT. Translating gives CASSRVFNSPLHF.

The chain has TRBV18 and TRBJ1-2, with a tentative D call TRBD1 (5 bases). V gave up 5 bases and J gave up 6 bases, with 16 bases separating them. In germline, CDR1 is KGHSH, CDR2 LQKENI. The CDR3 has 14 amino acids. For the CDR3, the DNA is TGTGCCAGCTCAAACTATCTTGACAGCGATGGCTACACCTTC. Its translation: CASSNYLDSDGYTF.

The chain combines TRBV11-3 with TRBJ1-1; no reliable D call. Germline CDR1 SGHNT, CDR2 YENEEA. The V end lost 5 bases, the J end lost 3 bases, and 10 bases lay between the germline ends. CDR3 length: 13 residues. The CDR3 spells CASSLTGDTEAFF. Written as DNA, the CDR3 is TGTGCCAGCAGCCTCACCGGAGACACTGAAGCTTTCTTT.

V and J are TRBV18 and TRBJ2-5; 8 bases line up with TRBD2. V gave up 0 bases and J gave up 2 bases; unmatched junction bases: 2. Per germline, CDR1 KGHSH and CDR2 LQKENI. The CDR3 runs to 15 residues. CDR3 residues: CASSPPGGGQETQYF. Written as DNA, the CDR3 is TGTGCCAGCTCACCACCCGGCGGGGGGCAAGAGACCCAGTACTTC.

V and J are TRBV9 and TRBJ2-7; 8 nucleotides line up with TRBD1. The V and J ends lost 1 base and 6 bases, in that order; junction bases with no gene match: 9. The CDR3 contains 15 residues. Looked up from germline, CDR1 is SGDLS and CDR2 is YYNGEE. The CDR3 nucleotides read TGTGCCAGCAGCGTATTGGGACAGGAGTATGGCGAGCAGTACTTC. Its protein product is CASSVLGQEYGEQYF. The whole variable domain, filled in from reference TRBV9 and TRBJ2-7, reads DSGVTQTPKHLITATGQRVTLRCSPRSGDLSVYWYQQSLDQGLQFLIQYYNGEERAKGNILERFSAQQFPDLHSELNLSSLELGDSALYFCASSVLGQEYGEQYFGPGTRLTVT.

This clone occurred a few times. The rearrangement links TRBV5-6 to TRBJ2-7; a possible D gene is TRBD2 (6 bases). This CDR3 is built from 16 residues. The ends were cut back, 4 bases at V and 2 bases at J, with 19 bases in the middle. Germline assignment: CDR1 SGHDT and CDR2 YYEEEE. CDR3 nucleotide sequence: TGTGCCAGCAGCCCCCTTTTTGGGGGAGGCGCCTACGAGCAGTACTTC. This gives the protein CASSPLFGGGAYEQYF.

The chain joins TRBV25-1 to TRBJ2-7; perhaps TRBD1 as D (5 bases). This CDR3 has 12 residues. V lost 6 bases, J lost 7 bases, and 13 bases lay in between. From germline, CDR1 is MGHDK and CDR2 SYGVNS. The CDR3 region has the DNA TGTGCCAGCAGACGGGCCCAGGGAGAGCAGTACTTC. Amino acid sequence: CASRRAQGEQYF.

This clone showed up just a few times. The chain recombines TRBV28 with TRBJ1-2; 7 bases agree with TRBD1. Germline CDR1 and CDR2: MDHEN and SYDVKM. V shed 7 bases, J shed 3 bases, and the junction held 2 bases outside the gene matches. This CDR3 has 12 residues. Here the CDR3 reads CASTGTDYGYTF. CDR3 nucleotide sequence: TGTGCCAGCACTGGGACAGACTATGGCTACACCTTC.

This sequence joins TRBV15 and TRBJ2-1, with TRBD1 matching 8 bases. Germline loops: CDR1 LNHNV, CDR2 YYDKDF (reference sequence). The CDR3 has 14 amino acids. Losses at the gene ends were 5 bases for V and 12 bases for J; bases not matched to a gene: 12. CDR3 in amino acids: CATSPGGGALGQFF. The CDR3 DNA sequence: TGTGCCACCAGCCCAGGGGGCGGGGCCCTGGGGCAGTTCTTC.

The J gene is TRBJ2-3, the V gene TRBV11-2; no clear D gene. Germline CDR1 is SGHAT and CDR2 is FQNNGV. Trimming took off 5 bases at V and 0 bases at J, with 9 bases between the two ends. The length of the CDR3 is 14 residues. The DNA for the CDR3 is TGTGCCAGCAGCCCCCTTGAGAGCACAGATACGCAGTATTTT. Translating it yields CASSPLESTDTQYF.

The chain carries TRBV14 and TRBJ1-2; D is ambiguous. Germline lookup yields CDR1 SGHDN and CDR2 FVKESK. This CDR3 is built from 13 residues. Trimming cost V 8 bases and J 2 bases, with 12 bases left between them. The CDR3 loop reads CASARGSNYGYTF. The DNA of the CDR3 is TGTGCCAGCGCCCGAGGGTCAAACTATGGCTACACCTTC.

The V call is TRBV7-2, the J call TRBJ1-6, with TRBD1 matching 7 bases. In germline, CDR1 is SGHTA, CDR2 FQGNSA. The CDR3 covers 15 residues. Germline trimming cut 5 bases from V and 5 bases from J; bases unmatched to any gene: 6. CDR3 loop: CASSPPRGDNSPLHF. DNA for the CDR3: TGTGCCAGCAGCCCCCCCAGGGGGGATAATTCACCCCTCCACTTT.

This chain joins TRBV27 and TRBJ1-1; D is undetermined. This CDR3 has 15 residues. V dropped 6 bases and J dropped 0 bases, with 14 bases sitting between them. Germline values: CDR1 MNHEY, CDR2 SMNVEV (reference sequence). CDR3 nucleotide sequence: TGTGCCAGCAGATCTGGCTGGTTCCTGAACACTGAAGCTTTCTTT. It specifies CASRSGWFLNTEAFF.

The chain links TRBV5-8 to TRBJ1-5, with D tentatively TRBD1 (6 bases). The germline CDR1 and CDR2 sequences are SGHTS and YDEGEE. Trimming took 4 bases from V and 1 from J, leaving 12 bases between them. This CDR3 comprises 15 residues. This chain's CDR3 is CASSPTGLSNQPQHF. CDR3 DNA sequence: TGTGCCAGCAGCCCAACAGGGCTCAGCAATCAGCCCCAGCATTTT.

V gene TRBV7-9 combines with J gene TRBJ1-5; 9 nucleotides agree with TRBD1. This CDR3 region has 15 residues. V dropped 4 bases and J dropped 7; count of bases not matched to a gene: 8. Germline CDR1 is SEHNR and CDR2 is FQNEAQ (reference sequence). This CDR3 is CASSSTGGAGQPQHF. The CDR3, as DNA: TGTGCCAGCAGCTCTACAGGGGGCGCGGGGCAGCCCCAGCATTTT.

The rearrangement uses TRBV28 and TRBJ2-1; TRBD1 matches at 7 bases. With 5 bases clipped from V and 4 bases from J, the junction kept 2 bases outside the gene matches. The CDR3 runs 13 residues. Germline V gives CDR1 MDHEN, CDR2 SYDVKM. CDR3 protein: CASSTGAYNEQFF. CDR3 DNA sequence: TGTGCCAGCAGTACAGGGGCGTACAATGAGCAGTTCTTC.

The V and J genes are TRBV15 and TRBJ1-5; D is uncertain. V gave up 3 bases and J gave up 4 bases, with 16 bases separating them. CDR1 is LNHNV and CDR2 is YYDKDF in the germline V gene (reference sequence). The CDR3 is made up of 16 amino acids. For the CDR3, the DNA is TGTGCCACCAGCAGGCCTAATGAGGGTGTGAATCAGCCCCAGCATTTT. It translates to CATSRPNEGVNQPQHF.

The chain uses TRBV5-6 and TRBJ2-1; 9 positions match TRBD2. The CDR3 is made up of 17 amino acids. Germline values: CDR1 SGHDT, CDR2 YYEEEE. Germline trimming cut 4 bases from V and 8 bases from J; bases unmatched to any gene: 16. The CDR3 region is CASSEDTGTSLGYEQFF. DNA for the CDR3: TGTGCCAGCAGCGAGGACACCGGGACTAGCCTCGGCTATGAGCAGTTCTTC.

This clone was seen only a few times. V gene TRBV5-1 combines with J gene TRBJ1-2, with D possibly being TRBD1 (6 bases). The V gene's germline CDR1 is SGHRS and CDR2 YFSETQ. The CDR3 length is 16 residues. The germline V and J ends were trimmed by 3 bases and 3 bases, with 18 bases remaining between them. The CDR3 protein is CASSYAQGSEYYGYTF. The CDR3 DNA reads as TGCGCCAGCAGCTACGCACAGGGCTCGGAGTACTATGGCTACACCTTC. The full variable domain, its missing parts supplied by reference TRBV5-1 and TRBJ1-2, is KAGVTQTPRYLIKTRGQQVTLSCSPISGHRSVSWYQQTPGQGLQFLFEYFSETQRNKGNFPGRFSGRQFSNSRSEMNVSTLELGDSALYLCASSYAQGSEYYGYTFGSGTRLTVV.

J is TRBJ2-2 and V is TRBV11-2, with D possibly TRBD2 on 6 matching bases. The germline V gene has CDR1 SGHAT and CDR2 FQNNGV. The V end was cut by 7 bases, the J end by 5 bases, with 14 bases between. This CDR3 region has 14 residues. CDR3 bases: TGTGCCAGCATGCGACTAGATCGTACCGGGGAGCTGTTTTTT. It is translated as CASMRLDRTGELFF. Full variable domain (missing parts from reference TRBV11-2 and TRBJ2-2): EAGVAQSPRYKIIEKRQSVAFWCNPISGHATLYWYQQILGQGPKLLIQFQNNGVVDDSQLPKDRFSAERLKGVDSTLKIQPAKLEDSAVYLCASMRLDRTGELFFGEGSRLTVL.

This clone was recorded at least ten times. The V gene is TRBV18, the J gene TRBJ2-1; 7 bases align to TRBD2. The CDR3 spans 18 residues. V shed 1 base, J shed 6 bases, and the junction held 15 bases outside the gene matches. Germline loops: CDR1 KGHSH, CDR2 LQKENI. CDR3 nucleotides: TGTGCCAGCTCACCACTTCTCCAGTGGGAGGGCCTTGGCAATGAGCAGTTCTTC. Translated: CASSPLLQWEGLGNEQFF.

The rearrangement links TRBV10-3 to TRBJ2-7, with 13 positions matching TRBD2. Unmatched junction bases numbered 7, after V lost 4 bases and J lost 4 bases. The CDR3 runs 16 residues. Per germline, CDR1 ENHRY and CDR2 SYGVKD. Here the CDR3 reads CAISVPGLAGVYEQYF. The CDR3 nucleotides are TGTGCCATCAGTGTCCCCGGACTAGCGGGAGTATACGAGCAGTACTTC.

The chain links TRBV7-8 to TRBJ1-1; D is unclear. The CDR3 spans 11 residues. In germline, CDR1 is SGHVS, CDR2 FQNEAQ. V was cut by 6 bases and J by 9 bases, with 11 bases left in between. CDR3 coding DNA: TGTGCCAGCAGGCAGGTTTCTCAAGCTTTCTTT. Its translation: CASRQVSQAFF.

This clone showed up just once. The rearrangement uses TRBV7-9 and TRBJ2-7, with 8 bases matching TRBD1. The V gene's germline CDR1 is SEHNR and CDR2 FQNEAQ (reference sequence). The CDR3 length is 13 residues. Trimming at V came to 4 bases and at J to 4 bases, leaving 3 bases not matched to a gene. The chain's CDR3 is CASSSDRGYEQYF. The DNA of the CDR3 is TGTGCCAGCAGCTCCGACAGGGGTTACGAGCAGTACTTC.

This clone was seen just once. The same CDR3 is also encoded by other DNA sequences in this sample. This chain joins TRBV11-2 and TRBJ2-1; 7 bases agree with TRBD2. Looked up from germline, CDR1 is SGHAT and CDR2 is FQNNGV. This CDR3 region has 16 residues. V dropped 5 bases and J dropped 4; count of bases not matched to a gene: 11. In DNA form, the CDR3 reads TGTGCCAGCAGCCCAAGGTTGGCGGGAGTTTACAATGAGCAGTTCTTC. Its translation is CASSPRLAGVYNEQFF.

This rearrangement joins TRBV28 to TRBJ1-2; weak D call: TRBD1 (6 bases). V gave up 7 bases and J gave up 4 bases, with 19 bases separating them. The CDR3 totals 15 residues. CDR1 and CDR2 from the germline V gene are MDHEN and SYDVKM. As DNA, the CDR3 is TGTGCCAGCAACCTTGGGGGGGCCGGTGCCTATGGCTACACCTTC. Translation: CASNLGGAGAYGYTF.